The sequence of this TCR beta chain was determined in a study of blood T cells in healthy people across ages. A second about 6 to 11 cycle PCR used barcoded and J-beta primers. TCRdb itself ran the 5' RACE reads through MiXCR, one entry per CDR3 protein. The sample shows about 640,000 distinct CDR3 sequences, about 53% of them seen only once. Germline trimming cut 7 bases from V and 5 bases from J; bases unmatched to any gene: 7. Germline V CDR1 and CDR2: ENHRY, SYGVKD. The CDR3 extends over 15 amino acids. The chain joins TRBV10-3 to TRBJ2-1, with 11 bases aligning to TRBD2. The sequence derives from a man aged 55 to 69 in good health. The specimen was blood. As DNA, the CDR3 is TGTGCCATCACCTTTAGCGGGGGGGCCGACAATGAGCAGTTCTTC. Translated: CAITFSGGADNEQFF.